This entry lists 14 T cell receptor beta chains sequenced from one sample in a study of blood T cells in healthy people across ages. Using a J-beta primer mix together with a sample-barcoded 5' primer, a second PCR was run for roughly 6 to 12 cycles. TCRdb independently ran MiXCR on the 5' RACE reads; one entry per CDR3 protein. This sample yields around 800,000 distinct CDR3 sequences, of which about half are seen a single time; over 15% belongs to the top ten. Sequencing input: blood. The receptor set was obtained from a man older than 75 in good health.

This chain connects TRBV6-2 or TRBV6-3 to TRBJ2-1; D might be TRBD1 (5 bases). V was clipped by 7 bases and J by 2 bases, with 9 bases between them. Germline values: CDR1 MNHEY, CDR2 SVGEGT. The CDR3 has 13 residues. CDR3 sequence: CASTGHAYNEQFF. The CDR3 coding sequence is TGTGCCAGCACAGGGCATGCCTACAATGAGCAGTTCTTC.

This clonotype has a handful of counts. The chain employs TRBV2 and TRBJ1-2; no clear D. The CDR3 consists of 14 residues. Trimming removed 8 bases at V and 1 base at J, with 14 bases between. The germline gives CDR1 SNHLY, CDR2 FYNNEI. This CDR3 is CASGTERSNYGYTF. The CDR3, as DNA: TGTGCCAGCGGAACAGAGAGAAGTAACTATGGCTACACCTTC.

The chain employs TRBV4-1 and TRBJ2-1, with TRBD2 matching over 11 bases. Germline V gene lookup returns CDR1 MGHRA and CDR2 YSYEKL. Trimming at V came to 4 bases and at J to 6 bases, leaving 8 bases not matched to a gene. This CDR3 is 16 amino acids long. The CDR3 DNA is TGCGCCAGCAGCCCTACACTAGCGGGAGAGCTCAATGAGCAGTTCTTC. Amino acid sequence: CASSPTLAGELNEQFF.

The CDR3 region has the DNA TGTGCCAGCAGGCCTAGCGGGAGCGGGTACAATGAGCAGTACTTC. Translating gives CASRPSGSGYNEQYF. V gene TRBV28 combines with J gene TRBJ2-7; TRBD2 agrees at 10 bases. After removal of 6 bases from V and 7 bases from J, the junction contained 12 bases not matched to a gene. This CDR3 contains 15 residues. Germline V gives CDR1 MDHEN, CDR2 SYDVKM. The variable domain in full, with the rest retrieved from reference TRBV28 and TRBJ2-7, is DVKVTQSSRYLVKRTGEKVFLECVQDMDHENMFWYRQDPGLGLRLIYFSYDVKMKEKGDIPEGYSVSREKKERFSLILESASTNQTSMYLCASRPSGSGYNEQYFGPGTRLTVT.

CDR3 residues: CSARPGADTQYF. The CDR3 nucleotides read TGCAGTGCTAGACCCGGTGCAGATACGCAGTATTTT. This chain links TRBV20-1 with TRBJ2-3; D not certain. The ends were cut back, 2 bases at V and 4 bases at J, with 7 bases in the middle. The CDR3 covers 12 residues. The germline V gene has CDR1 DFQATT and CDR2 SNEGSKA (reference sequence).

V gene TRBV20-1 combines with J gene TRBJ2-3, with TRBD1 as a possible D gene (6 bases). V was pared by 5 bases and J by 0 bases, with 24 bases between. Germline V gene lookup returns CDR1 DFQATT and CDR2 SNEGSKA (reference sequence). The CDR3 contains 18 residues. The CDR3 is CSAPDPGQGNPSTDTQYF. The CDR3 DNA reads as TGCAGTGCTCCCGACCCCGGGCAGGGGAATCCTAGCACAGATACGCAGTATTTT.

This chain connects TRBV13 to TRBJ1-2; unclear D gene. Trimming cost V 2 bases and J 7 bases, with 11 bases left between them. From germline, CDR1 is PRHDT and CDR2 FYEKMQ (reference sequence). This CDR3 contains 13 residues. This CDR3 is CASSLLPRPGYTF. CDR3 in DNA: TGTGCCAGCAGCTTACTTCCTCGACCTGGCTACACCTTC.

The chain recombines TRBV27 with TRBJ2-3; D is possibly TRBD2 (5 bases). The length of the CDR3 is 13 residues. Trimming took 3 bases from V and 6 from J, leaving 10 bases between them. Germline values: CDR1 MNHEY, CDR2 SMNVEV (reference sequence). The CDR3 DNA sequence: TGTGCCAGCAGTTTGAAGGGCGGGGATACGCAGTATTTT. This encodes CASSLKGGDTQYF.

This clonotype was counted a few times. The CDR3 spells CASSSLRTSGIADTQYF. CDR3 nucleotides: TGTGCCAGCAGTTCCCTGAGGACTAGCGGGATAGCAGATACGCAGTATTTT. This sequence joins TRBV27 and TRBJ2-3; 12 bases map to TRBD2. With V trimmed by 4 bases and J by 4 bases, 9 bases remained unmatched. CDR1 and CDR2 from the germline V gene are MNHEY and SMNVEV (reference sequence). The CDR3 totals 17 residues.

The J gene is TRBJ2-7, the V gene TRBV7-6, with D unclear. The germline gives CDR1 SGHVS, CDR2 FNYEAQ. There are 13 residues in the CDR3. V shed 5 bases and J shed 4 bases, with 12 bases lying between them. Written as DNA, the CDR3 is TGTGCCAGCAGCCCCCCAATGGGTTACGAGCAGTACTTC. The encoded protein is CASSPPMGYEQYF.

This clonotype was detected a few times. This chain connects TRBV3-1 to TRBJ2-1; D may be TRBD2 (5 bases). Trimming pared 1 base from V and 3 bases from J, leaving 7 bases between. Germline V gene data show CDR1 as LGHDT and CDR2 as YNNKEL (reference sequence). The CDR3 is made up of 14 amino acids. CDR3 loop: CASSQGGIYNEQFF. CDR3 sequence (DNA): TGTGCCAGCAGCCAAGGAGGGATCTACAATGAGCAGTTCTTC.

The V gene is TRBV12-3 or TRBV12-4, the J gene TRBJ1-2, with TRBD1 matching over 10 bases. The V segment lost 5 bases and the J segment 0 bases; nucleotides outside the gene matches: 6. The length of the CDR3 is 16 residues. The CDR3 here is CASSPGQGRANYGYTF. The DNA for the CDR3 is TGTGCCAGCAGTCCGGGACAGGGGAGAGCTAACTATGGCTACACCTTC.

The V call is TRBV29-1, the J call TRBJ1-2; TRBD1 is a possible D gene (5 bases). The CDR3 extends over 12 amino acids. V gave up 6 bases and J gave up 3 bases, with 11 bases separating them. CDR1 SQVTM and CDR2 ANQGSEA come from the germline V gene. In nucleotides, the CDR3 is TGCAGCGTGCGAGGGGCCGACTATGGCTACACCTTC. The encoded protein is CSVRGADYGYTF.

This sequence joins TRBV10-3 and TRBJ2-7; a possible D gene is TRBD2 (5 bases). This CDR3 is 14 amino acids long. V was cut by 6 bases and J by 0 bases, with 12 bases left in between. CDR1 ENHRY and CDR2 SYGVKD come from the germline V gene. The DNA for the CDR3 is TGTGCCATCAGGGAGGACTTAAGCTCCTACGAGCAGTACTTC. This sequence encodes CAIREDLSSYEQYF.